The 26 T cell receptor beta chains below were found in one sample sequenced in a study of beta chain features in type 1 diabetes. Sequenced material consisted of expressed TCRB transcripts (all of the isolated RNA was reverse transcribed). TCRdb keeps only in-frame clones here, not all; method: immunoSEQ multiplex PCR. The top ten hold around 0.039% of the sample, which has hundreds of thousands of clones, around 14% seen once. The material sequenced was naive CD4+ T cells from blood. All receptors derive from a young man in good health.

This clone was counted only a few times. The chain carries TRBV9 and TRBJ2-2; no clear D. Germline V lookup: CDR1 SGDLS, CDR2 YYNGEE. Trimming removed 1 base from V and 6 bases from J, with 7 bases in between. The CDR3 loop spans 13 amino acids. Here the CDR3 DNA reads TGTGCCAGCAGCGTAAGGGAACCCGGGGAGCTGTTTTTT. This sequence encodes CASSVREPGELFF. The full variable domain, in which reference TRBV9 and TRBJ2-2 provide the parts outside the CDR3, is DSGVTQTPKHLITATGQRVTLRCSPRSGDLSVYWYQQSLDQGLQFLIQYYNGEERAKGNILERFSAQQFPDLHSELNLSSLELGDSALYFCASSVREPGELFFGEGSRLTVL.

The gene calls are TRBV14 and TRBJ2-1; 9 bases agree with TRBD1. V gave up 4 bases and J gave up 8 bases; unmatched junction bases: 0. There are 12 residues in the CDR3. Germline V gene data show CDR1 as SGHDN and CDR2 as FVKESK. CDR3 bases: TGTGCCAGCAGCCGACAGGGGGATGAGCAGTTCTTC. Protein: CASSRQGDEQFF.

CDR3 bases: TGTGCCAGCAGCCAAGAGTTCGCGCGGGAGCAGTTCTTC. Protein: CASSQEFAREQFF. The V and J genes are TRBV4-2 and TRBJ2-1; D gene unclear. This CDR3 spans 13 amino acids. CDR1 and CDR2 (germline): LGHNA, YNFKEQ. Trimming stripped 0 bases from V and 10 bases from J, with 10 bases between.

There are a few counts of this clone. The chain uses TRBV2 and TRBJ2-5; maybe TRBD2 (6 bases). CDR3 length equals 13 residues. The V gene's germline CDR1 is SNHLY and CDR2 FYNNEI. Trimming removed 4 bases at V and 5 bases at J, with 11 bases between. The CDR3 reads CASSGTTGETQYF. CDR3 coding DNA: TGTGCCAGCAGTGGGACTACGGGGGAGACCCAGTACTTC.

This clone has a single count. The J gene is TRBJ2-3, the V gene TRBV7-7; no firm D call. Germline assignment: CDR1 SSHAT and CDR2 FNYEAQ (reference sequence). V was shortened by 0 bases and J by 2 bases, with 6 bases between the two germline ends. This CDR3 region has 14 residues. In DNA, the CDR3 is TGTGCCAGCAGCTTAGCGCTCGACACAGATACGCAGTATTTT. Its protein product is CASSLALDTDTQYF.

The DNA of the CDR3 is TGTGCCAGCAGTGCCGGGGTCCCCTACGAGCAGTACTTC. It specifies CASSAGVPYEQYF. V usage is TRBV27 and J usage is TRBJ2-7; a possible D gene is TRBD2 (5 bases). Germline assignment: CDR1 MNHEY and CDR2 SMNVEV (reference sequence). This CDR3 region has 13 residues. Deletions cut 5 bases from V and 2 bases from J, with 10 bases between.

This clone was detected ten times or more. The chain uses TRBV14 and TRBJ1-2; unclear D gene. Germline CDR1 and CDR2: SGHDN and FVKESK. The germline V and J ends were trimmed by 4 bases and 2 bases, with 14 bases remaining between them. The CDR3 consists of 15 residues. The CDR3 coding sequence is TGTGCCAGCAGCCGTCAGAGGCCCAGCAACTATGGCTACACCTTC. Protein product: CASSRQRPSNYGYTF.

This clone appeared a few times. J is TRBJ1-1 and V is TRBV11-2; D is uncertain. Germline assignment: CDR1 SGHAT and CDR2 FQNNGV. CDR3 size: 13 residues. V gave up 4 bases and J gave up 0 bases, with 6 bases separating them. CDR3 protein: CASSSNMNTEAFF. CDR3 nucleotides: TGTGCCAGCAGCTCAAACATGAACACTGAAGCTTTCTTT.

There are a few counts of this clone. This chain connects TRBV7-2 to TRBJ2-7, with D possibly TRBD2 on 5 matching bases. Germline V gene data show CDR1 as SGHTA and CDR2 as FQGNSA. CDR3 length: 13 residues. With 2 bases removed from V and 7 bases from J, the gap between germline ends came to 12 bases. The CDR3 coding sequence is TGTGCCAGCAGCTTACGGGCAGCGGTGGAGCAGTACTTC. Its translation: CASSLRAAVEQYF.

This sequence joins TRBV7-9 and TRBJ2-7; D may be TRBD2 (6 bases). CDR3 length: 13 residues. Looked up from germline, CDR1 is SEHNR and CDR2 is FQNEAQ (reference sequence). V lost 5 bases and J lost 6, with 14 bases in between. The chain's CDR3 is CASSPPAGSEQYV. For the CDR3, the DNA is TGTGCCAGCAGCCCGCCCGCGGGGTCCGAGCAGTACGTC.

This rearrangement joins TRBV7-9 to TRBJ1-4; D gene uncertain. Looked up from germline, CDR1 is SEHNR and CDR2 is FQNEAQ (reference sequence). V lost 11 bases and J 8 bases, leaving 15 bases between the germline ends. The CDR3 runs to 12 residues. As DNA, the CDR3 is TGTGCCTCGGGTCCGACGGGGGAAAAACTGTTTTTT. Translation: CASGPTGEKLFF.

This clone was observed a few times. The chain is built from TRBV29-1 and TRBJ1-1; perhaps TRBD1 as D (6 bases). V shed 7 bases and J shed 8 bases, with 14 bases lying between them. The CDR3 has 11 residues. The germline CDR1 and CDR2 sequences are SQVTM and ANQGSEA. CDR3 nucleotides: TGCAGCGCCGGCCAGGGGCCGGAAGCTTTCTTT. It encodes CSAGQGPEAFF.

This clone was seen a few times. CDR3 coding DNA: TGCGCCAGCAGCCAAGATCTGGGACTAGCGGGAGTTGGTGGCAAAAACATTCAGTACTTC. Amino acids: CASSQDLGLAGVGGKNIQYF. The rearrangement joins TRBV4-3 to TRBJ2-4, with 14 bases identical to TRBD2. V was clipped by 0 bases and J by 3 bases; unmatched bases: 10. This CDR3 has 20 amino acids. Germline CDR1 and CDR2: LGHNA and YSLEER.

CDR3: CASSFPSTDEQYF. CDR3 DNA: TGTGCCAGCAGTTTTCCGTCGACAGACGAGCAGTACTTC. The chain uses TRBV25-1 and TRBJ2-7, with D maybe TRBD1 (5 bases). This CDR3 spans 13 amino acids. Deletions cut 5 bases from V and 5 bases from J, with 13 bases between. Germline CDR1 is MGHDK and CDR2 is SYGVNS.

The table lists this clone with a few counts. V gene TRBV7-2 combines with J gene TRBJ2-5; unclear D gene. V was cut by 5 bases and J by 3 bases, with 7 bases left in between. The CDR3 consists of 12 residues. Germline CDR1 is SGHTA and CDR2 is FQGNSA. The CDR3 protein is CASSPWKETQYF. Here the CDR3 DNA reads TGTGCCAGCAGCCCATGGAAAGAGACCCAGTACTTC.

The V and J genes are TRBV5-1 and TRBJ2-1; 8 nucleotides line up with TRBD1. CDR3 length: 14 residues. CDR1 SGHRS and CDR2 YFSETQ come from the germline V gene. J lost 5 bases, V lost 0 bases, and 1 base had no gene match. This CDR3 is CASSLARGHNEQFF. In DNA form, the CDR3 reads TGCGCCAGCAGCTTGGCCAGGGGGCACAATGAGCAGTTCTTC.

The V and J genes are TRBV5-6 and TRBJ2-1, with D possibly matching TRBD2 (6 bases). V was trimmed by 7 bases and J by 0 bases, leaving 20 bases between them. The CDR3 contains 17 residues. Germline V gene lookup returns CDR1 SGHDT and CDR2 YYEEEE. The CDR3 loop reads CASGRRVLSGSYNEQFF. The CDR3 region has the DNA TGTGCCAGCGGGCGACGGGTACTTAGCGGCTCCTACAATGAGCAGTTCTTC.

This chain uses TRBV11-1 with TRBJ1-2; 9 positions match TRBD1. Per germline, CDR1 SGHAT and CDR2 FQDESV (reference sequence). The CDR3 sequence is 16 residues long. V shed 3 bases, J shed 4 bases, and the junction held 9 bases outside the gene matches. This chain's CDR3 is CASSFLSGTGPYGYTF. CDR3 nucleotide sequence: TGTGCCAGCAGCTTCCTGTCCGGGACAGGGCCCTATGGCTACACCTTC.

In nucleotides, the CDR3 is TGTGCTAGTGGTTTGGGTCAGGCGGCGGTTGGGCAGTTCTTC. Translated: CASGLGQAAVGQFF. The chain combines TRBV12-5 with TRBJ2-1, with D unclear. The CDR3 contains 14 residues. Germline loops: CDR1 LGHNT, CDR2 FRNRAP. Trimming removed 1 base at V and 12 bases at J, with 16 bases between.

This clone was observed a handful of times. The chain has TRBV7-6 and TRBJ2-3; no firm D call. The V gene lost 0 bases and the J gene lost 0 bases, with 4 bases spanning the gap. The CDR3 is 14 amino acids. Per germline, CDR1 SGHVS and CDR2 FNYEAQ. The CDR3 DNA sequence: TGTGCCAGCAGCTTAGCGGTTAGCACAGATACGCAGTATTTT. Translation: CASSLAVSTDTQYF.

This clone was picked up a small number of times. The chain uses TRBV7-9 and TRBJ2-1; D uncertain. The V end was cut by 4 bases, the J end by 0 bases, with 10 bases between. The germline CDR1 and CDR2 sequences are SEHNR and FQNEAQ (reference sequence). CDR3 length equals 15 residues. CDR3 in amino acids: CASSSDRSSYNEQFF. CDR3 DNA: TGTGCCAGCAGCTCAGACCGGAGCTCCTACAATGAGCAGTTCTTC. The variable domain in full, completed from reference TRBV7-9 and TRBJ2-1, reads DTGVSQNPRHKITKRGQNVTFRCDPISEHNRLYWYRQTLGQGPEFLTYFQNEAQLEKSRLLSDRFSAERPKGSFSTLEIQRTEQGDSAMYLCASSSDRSSYNEQFFGPGTRLTVL.

The V call is TRBV15, the J call TRBJ1-2, with D perhaps TRBD1 (5 bases). CDR1 is LNHNV, CDR2 YYDKDF, per germline (reference sequence). This CDR3 region has 15 residues. Trimming cost V 3 bases and J 3 bases, with 14 bases left between them. The CDR3 loop reads CATSRPGDRDYGYTF. CDR3 bases: TGTGCCACCAGCAGGCCTGGGGACCGAGACTATGGCTACACCTTC.

The chain links TRBV6-5 to TRBJ2-1, with TRBD2 matching over 8 bases. CDR1 and CDR2 from the germline V gene are MNHEY and SVGAGI. The length of the CDR3 is 15 residues. V lost 1 base, J lost 8 bases, and 7 bases stayed unmatched. The CDR3 DNA reads as TGTGCCAGCAGTTACTACCAGCGGGAGCGGGATGAGCAGTTCTTC. Its translation is CASSYYQRERDEQFF.

This clone was picked up a small number of times. The chain employs TRBV4-3 and TRBJ2-1; D gene unclear. CDR1 is LGHNA, CDR2 YSLEER, per germline. V was cut by 0 bases and J by 2 bases, with 11 bases left in between. The CDR3 sequence is 16 residues long. The CDR3 region has the DNA TGCGCCAGCAGCCAAGACCGAGCCCCTGCCTACAATGAGCAGTTCTTC. Amino acids: CASSQDRAPAYNEQFF.

There are a few counts of this clone. The V call is TRBV27, the J call TRBJ1-6, with 9 bases that match TRBD1. Per the germline V gene, CDR1 is MNHEY and CDR2 is SMNVEV (reference sequence). V lost 4 bases, J lost 10 bases, and 5 bases stayed unmatched. The CDR3 covers 14 residues. CDR3 nucleotides: TGTGCCAGCAGTTCCGGGACAGGGATCTCACCCCTCCACTTT. Translation: CASSSGTGISPLHF.

Only a few counts were recorded for this clone. The chain employs TRBV18 and TRBJ1-2; D gene unclear. Germline V gene data show CDR1 as KGHSH and CDR2 as LQKENI. The CDR3 extends over 18 amino acids. V lost 3 bases, J lost 0 bases, and 20 bases lay in between. CDR3 residues: CASSPRRSDGPANYGYTF. The CDR3 DNA is TGTGCCAGCTCACCTCGCAGGAGTGACGGACCAGCTAACTATGGCTACACCTTC.